These 4 T cell receptor beta chains were sequenced from one sample in a study of cytomegalovirus exposure and HLA in healthy donors. The protocol was immunoSEQ multiplex PCR, while the TCRdb copy is restricted to in-frame clones and leaves out a portion. The sample contains about 200,000 clones, about 81% of which appear only once. Sequencing input: PBMCs. The receptors come from a woman aged 25 to 39 in good health and CMV-seronegative.

V is TRBV29-1 and J is TRBJ2-3, with D perhaps matching TRBD2 (6 bases). V was shortened by 7 bases and J by 1 base, with 9 bases between the two germline ends. CDR3 length: 12 amino acids. The germline CDR1 and CDR2 sequences are SQVTM and ANQGSEA. In DNA form, the CDR3 reads TGCAGCGAGACTAGAGGCACAGATACGCAGTATTTT. It is translated as CSETRGTDTQYF.

The table lists this clone with many counts. Distinct nucleotide sequences in the sample also encode this CDR3. V usage is TRBV6-1 and J usage is TRBJ1-2; 9 bases match TRBD1. This CDR3 is 14 amino acids long. CDR1 is MNHNS and CDR2 is SASEGT in the germline V gene. Trimming removed 5 bases from V and 6 bases from J; junction bases left unmatched: 7. CDR3 DNA sequence: TGTGCCAGCAGTCCGCGGGGGGACAGGGATGGCTACACCTTC. Residues: CASSPRGDRDGYTF.

This sequence joins TRBV6-6 and TRBJ2-3; tentative D call: TRBD2 (5 bases). The CDR3 consists of 16 residues. Trimming pared 5 bases from V and 0 bases from J, leaving 15 bases between. Germline lookup yields CDR1 MNHNY and CDR2 SVGAGI (reference sequence). This chain's CDR3 is CASSKSEAPSTDTQYF. DNA of the CDR3: TGTGCCAGCAGTAAATCGGAGGCCCCTAGCACAGATACGCAGTATTTT.

This clone has only a few counts. The chain recombines TRBV2 with TRBJ1-2, with D uncertain. Trimming pared 2 bases from V and 2 bases from J, leaving 3 bases between. There are 12 residues in the CDR3. CDR1 and CDR2 (germline): SNHLY, FYNNEI. Written as DNA, the CDR3 is TGTGCCAGCAGTGAAACAAACTATGGCTACACCTTC. Protein product: CASSETNYGYTF.